The 27 T cell receptor beta chains listed next were all sequenced from one sample in a study of T-cell memory formation after mild COVID-19. TCRdb re-analysed the 5' RACE reads in MiXCR, keeping a single row per CDR3 protein. The sample has a few hundred thousand distinct CDR3 sequences, approximately 16% seen once. Specimen: PBMCs or a T cell subset sorted from them (not recorded which). All receptors come from a man aged 18 to 29 who had mild COVID-19 (a few samples of this study predate the infection). Cell type and time point are not known.

The chain uses TRBV11-2 and TRBJ1-4, with D maybe TRBD1 (5 bases). The V gene's germline CDR1 is SGHAT and CDR2 FQNNGV. The CDR3 covers 14 residues. V lost 4 bases, J lost 5 bases, and 11 bases lay in between. The CDR3 sequence: CASSSGPLNEKLFF. CDR3 DNA sequence: TGTGCCAGCAGCTCGGGACCGCTAAATGAAAAACTGTTTTTT.

This clonotype turned up a few times. The J gene is TRBJ2-3, the V gene TRBV25-1; perhaps TRBD2 as D (6 bases). V shed 2 bases and J shed 1 base, with 16 bases lying between them. Germline V lookup: CDR1 MGHDK, CDR2 SYGVNS. The CDR3 is made up of 17 amino acids. The CDR3 spells CASSEMGGGARTDTQYF. In nucleotides, the CDR3 is TGTGCCAGCAGTGAAATGGGGGGTGGAGCTCGCACAGATACGCAGTATTTT.

The chain couples TRBV5-1 to TRBJ1-1; D call uncertain. Germline-derived CDR1 and CDR2 are SGHRS and YFSETQ. The CDR3 has 16 amino acids. Trimming removed 2 bases from V and 2 bases from J, with 16 bases in between. CDR3 sequence reads: CASSLLQNTINTEAFF. As DNA, the CDR3 is TGCGCCAGCAGCTTACTACAGAATACAATCAACACTGAAGCTTTCTTT.

The V gene is TRBV30, the J gene TRBJ1-2; TRBD1 aligns across 7 bases. The CDR3 runs 13 residues. J lost 5 bases, V lost 2 bases, and 5 bases had no gene match. CDR1 and CDR2 (germline): GTSNPN, SVGIG (reference sequence). The CDR3 is CAWSTGQAYGYTF. The CDR3 DNA reads TGTGCCTGGAGTACCGGACAGGCGTATGGCTACACCTTC.

The chain recombines TRBV6-5 with TRBJ1-2, with TRBD1 matching over 8 bases. After removal of 4 bases from V and 7 bases from J, the junction contained 8 bases not matched to a gene. Per the germline V gene, CDR1 is MNHEY and CDR2 is SVGAGI. The CDR3 sequence is 14 residues long. The CDR3 protein is CASSSLRTGPGYTF. Written as DNA, the CDR3 is TGTGCCAGCAGTTCCCTTCGGACAGGGCCTGGCTACACCTTC.

This clonotype was counted only a few times. The chain joins TRBV24-1 to TRBJ2-1; D is unresolved. V lost 5 bases, J lost 6 bases, and 10 bases lay in between. This CDR3 comprises 13 residues. Germline CDR1 and CDR2: KGHDR and SFDVKD. The CDR3 DNA is TGTGCCACCAGTGGATCCCCCCTCAATGAGCAGTTCTTC. As protein: CATSGSPLNEQFF.

V and J are TRBV4-3 and TRBJ2-1, with 8 positions matching TRBD2. CDR1 is LGHNA, CDR2 YSLEER, per germline. This CDR3 contains 15 residues. The J segment lost 8 bases and the V segment lost 4 bases, leaving 10 bases of the junction unmatched. For the CDR3, the DNA is TGCGCCAGCAGCCGAGATTACGGGGGGGGGTATGAGCAGTTCTTC. Protein product: CASSRDYGGGYEQFF.

V gene TRBV7-2 combines with J gene TRBJ2-3; D ambiguous. Germline CDR1 SGHTA, CDR2 FQGNSA. The ends were cut back, 5 bases at V and 4 bases at J, with 10 bases in the middle. The CDR3 extends over 13 amino acids. The CDR3: CASSADAADTQYF. The DNA for the CDR3 is TGTGCCAGCAGCGCCGACGCAGCAGATACGCAGTATTTT.

V is TRBV6-5 and J is TRBJ2-5, with 9 positions matching TRBD1. The CDR3 totals 15 residues. The ends lost 5 bases at V and 4 bases at J; junction bases unmatched: 8. Germline CDR1 and CDR2: MNHEY and SVGAGI. DNA of the CDR3: TGTGCCAGCAGTAGCCGGGACAGGGTCGCAGAGACCCAGTACTTC. The encoded protein is CASSSRDRVAETQYF.

This clonotype was observed many times. V is TRBV7-2 and J is TRBJ2-5; D unresolved. CDR1 SGHTA and CDR2 FQGNSA come from the germline V gene. The V end lost 1 base, the J end lost 5 bases, and 14 bases lay between the germline ends. The CDR3 contains 15 residues. CDR3 in DNA: TGTGCCAGCAGCTTAGTGGTTAGTCGGGCGGAGACCCAGTACTTC. Protein product: CASSLVVSRAETQYF.

This chain joins TRBV3-1 and TRBJ2-3; TRBD2 agrees at 11 bases. V was clipped by 1 base and J by 0 bases; unmatched bases: 3. Germline CDR1 is LGHDT and CDR2 is YNNKEL (reference sequence). The CDR3 length is 17 residues. The CDR3 sequence is CASSQVLAGASTDTQYF. In nucleotides, the CDR3 is TGTGCCAGCAGCCAAGTACTAGCGGGGGCTAGCACAGATACGCAGTATTTT.

There are a few counts of this clonotype. The V call is TRBV7-9, the J call TRBJ2-2; 11 nucleotides line up with TRBD2. The germline gives CDR1 SEHNR, CDR2 FQNEAQ (reference sequence). Germline trimming cut 1 base from V and 3 bases from J; bases unmatched to any gene: 7. This CDR3 is 18 amino acids long. CDR3 coding DNA: TGTGCCAGCAGCTTAGACCGACTAGCGGGGACTTACACCGGGGAGCTGTTTTTT. This gives the protein CASSLDRLAGTYTGELFF.

CDR3 loop: CASSSQGRGAQETQYF. CDR3 sequence (DNA): TGTGCCAGCAGCTCCCAAGGGCGGGGGGCTCAAGAGACCCAGTACTTC. The J gene is TRBJ2-5, the V gene TRBV7-9, with 8 bases fitting TRBD2. Losses at the gene ends were 4 bases for V and 2 bases for J; bases not matched to a gene: 9. The CDR3 runs 16 residues. Germline V CDR1 and CDR2: SEHNR, FQNEAQ (reference sequence).

The chain joins TRBV20-1 to TRBJ1-1; the match to TRBD1 covers 8 bases. The CDR3 contains 13 residues. J was trimmed by 1 base and V by 6 bases; bases with no gene match: 4. The germline V gene encodes CDR1 DFQATT and CDR2 SNEGSKA (reference sequence). In DNA form, the CDR3 reads TGCAGTGCAGGGGGGACAGGGAACACTGAAGCTTTCTTT. This codes for CSAGGTGNTEAFF.

This clonotype turned up a few times. The J gene is TRBJ2-7, the V gene TRBV6-2 or TRBV6-3, with D maybe TRBD1 (5 bases). Germline V gene lookup returns CDR1 MNHEY and CDR2 SVGEGT. Deletions cut 5 bases from V and 3 bases from J, with 14 bases between. CDR3 length: 14 amino acids. The CDR3 nucleotides are TGTGCCAGCAGTGGGCAGGGATTATACTACGAGCAGTACGTC. Translating gives CASSGQGLYYEQYV.

The gene calls are TRBV7-2 and TRBJ2-3; 7 bases agree with TRBD1. CDR1 is SGHTA and CDR2 is FQGNSA in the germline V gene. J gave up 2 bases and V 1 base, and 3 bases lay outside the gene matches. The CDR3 is 15 amino acids. The CDR3 DNA is TGTGCCAGCAGCTTAGGACAGGGTTACACAGATACGCAGTATTTT. It codes for CASSLGQGYTDTQYF.

This clonotype was seen more than once but under ten times. The chain carries TRBV24-1 and TRBJ2-2, with D perhaps assigned TRBD1 or TRBD2 (6 bases each). Germline CDR1 and CDR2: KGHDR and SFDVKD. The germline V and J ends were trimmed by 6 bases and 4 bases, with 11 bases remaining between them. There are 14 residues in the CDR3. The CDR3 region is CATSPRGPTGELFF. The CDR3 DNA reads TGTGCCACCAGTCCTCGGGGGCCCACCGGGGAGCTGTTTTTT.

The J gene is TRBJ2-1, the V gene TRBV4-1; D not certain. Trimming pared 1 base from V and 0 bases from J, leaving 10 bases between. The CDR3 consists of 16 residues. Germline V gene lookup returns CDR1 MGHRA and CDR2 YSYEKL. CDR3 nucleotides: TGCGCCAGCAGCCAAGGGCTAGTAAGCTCCTACAATGAGCAGTTCTTC. It translates to CASSQGLVSSYNEQFF.

This chain connects TRBV20-1 to TRBJ2-1, with D tentatively TRBD1 (6 bases). Germline values: CDR1 DFQATT, CDR2 SNEGSKA (reference sequence). This CDR3 contains 15 residues. The CDR3 sequence: CRAATGLGAANEQFF. DNA of the CDR3: TGCAGGGCGGCTACTGGGTTGGGGGCGGCGAATGAGCAGTTCTTC.

This sequence joins TRBV6-2 or TRBV6-3 and TRBJ1-4; D gene unclear. The V and J ends lost 6 bases and 7 bases respectively, with 9 bases between them. The CDR3 is 12 residues long. Germline CDR1 reads MNHEY; CDR2 reads SVGEGT. This chain's CDR3 is CASSPSAEKLFF. CDR3 bases: TGTGCCAGCAGCCCGTCGGCTGAAAAACTGTTTTTT.

The rearrangement uses TRBV4-3 and TRBJ2-7; possibly TRBD1 for D (5 bases). The CDR3 is 14 residues long. The V gene lost 4 bases and the J gene lost 3 bases, with 13 bases spanning the gap. Germline V gene data show CDR1 as LGHNA and CDR2 as YSLEER. The CDR3: CASSRAGSVYEQYF. The CDR3 bases are TGCGCCAGCAGCCGGGCAGGGTCGGTCTACGAGCAGTACTTC.

This clonotype was seen more than once but under ten times. V usage is TRBV6-2 or TRBV6-3 and J usage is TRBJ2-5; the match to TRBD2 covers 9 bases. This CDR3 is 15 amino acids long. Germline V gene sequence: CDR1 MNHEY, CDR2 SVGEGT. V lost 6 bases and J lost 2; bases outside the gene matches: 7. CDR3 sequence (DNA): TGTGCCAGCAGAATAGCGGGGGCCCCGCAAGAGACCCAGTACTTC. Encoded protein: CASRIAGAPQETQYF.

The rearrangement links TRBV5-1 to TRBJ2-1; 8 positions match TRBD2. CDR1 is SGHRS, CDR2 YFSETQ, per germline. The CDR3 contains 16 residues. The V and J ends lost 3 bases and 6 bases, in that order; junction bases with no gene match: 11. CDR3 residues: CASSSAGGRQTNEQFF. Here the CDR3 DNA reads TGCGCCAGCAGCTCGGCGGGGGGTCGGCAAACCAATGAGCAGTTCTTC.

V usage is TRBV19 and J usage is TRBJ1-6; no reliable D call. V was trimmed by 6 bases and J by 5 bases, leaving 8 bases between them. The CDR3 covers 13 residues. Germline V CDR1 and CDR2: LNHDA, SQIVND (reference sequence). The DNA of the CDR3 is TGTGCCAGTAGCCGGGATGATAATTCACCCCTCCACTTT. Its protein is CASSRDDNSPLHF.

The CDR3 reads CASSFGEGNQPQHF. CDR3 nucleotides: TGTGCCAGCTCATTCGGAGAGGGCAATCAGCCCCAGCATTTT. V and J are TRBV18 and TRBJ1-5; D not certain. The CDR3 runs 14 residues. CDR1 is KGHSH, CDR2 LQKENI, per germline. The V end was cut by 5 bases, the J end by 2 bases, with 10 bases between.

This clonotype has more than one count but fewer than ten. This chain uses TRBV20-1 with TRBJ1-1, with 8 positions matching TRBD1. The CDR3 covers 14 residues. Trimming removed 4 bases from V and 1 base from J; junction bases left unmatched: 5. Germline V gives CDR1 DFQATT, CDR2 SNEGSKA (reference sequence). The CDR3 is CSATDDRGNTEAFF. The CDR3 region has the DNA TGCAGTGCTACCGACGACAGGGGGAACACTGAAGCTTTCTTT.

This rearrangement joins TRBV24-1 to TRBJ2-2, with D perhaps given as TRBD1 or TRBD2 (5 bases each). The CDR3 loop spans 15 amino acids. Germline values: CDR1 KGHDR, CDR2 SFDVKD. Trimming shortened V by 5 bases and J by 0 bases, and 9 bases separated the two germline ends. The CDR3 sequence is CATSGGPPNTGELFF. The CDR3, as DNA: TGTGCCACCAGTGGGGGACCCCCGAACACCGGGGAGCTGTTTTTT.